Listed below are T cell receptor beta chains from one sample, sequenced in a study of blood T cell repertoires in COVID-19. Sequencing was performed with immunoSEQ multiplex PCR; in TCRdb, only in-frame clones are kept and a portion is missing. The sample records roughly 70,000 clones, under 95% being singletons. Sequencing was carried out using peripheral blood. Receptors originate from a human donor in a cohort sampled during active COVID-19. CDR3s include the opening cysteine and the closing phenylalanine or tryptophan. D genes are given only for firm matches. The size of a clone is reported for some rows only, either as once, few or many, or as a class for expanded clones.

>NA|TRBV29-1|TRBJ1-2|NA
CSVEGDDSTNYGYTF
TGCAGCGTTGAAGGAGATGACAGCACTAACTATGGCTACACCTTC
>NA|TRBV11-1|TRBJ1-1|NA
CASSLEGDTEAFF
TGTGCCAGCAGCTTGGAAGGGGACACTGAAGCTTTCTTT
>NA|TRBV19|TRBJ1-2|NA
CASSIVVGEGYTF
TGTGCCAGTAGTATAGTTGTAGGGGAAGGCTACACCTTC
>NA|TRBV29-1|TRBJ1-1|NA
CSVFRATEAFF
TGCAGCGTTTTCAGGGCCACTGAAGCTTTCTTT
>NA|TRBV7-6|TRBJ2-7|TRBD1
CASSLAAGTGGYEQYF
TGTGCCAGCAGCTTAGCCGCCGGGACAGGGGGCTACGAGCAGTACTTC
>once|TRBV21-1|TRBJ1-5|NA
CASSKYQGGSNQPQHF
TGTGCCAGCAGCAAATACCAAGGGGGAAGCAATCAGCCCCAGCATTTT
>NA|TRBV5-3|TRBJ1-1|TRBD1
CATPDRDAEAFF
TGTGCCACCCCAGACAGGGACGCTGAAGCTTTCTTT
>NA|TRBV4-1|TRBJ2-7|NA
CASGNGGIYEQYF
TGCGCCAGCGGTAACGGGGGAATCTACGAGCAGTACTTC
>NA|TRBV27|TRBJ2-7|NA
CASSSPLENYEQYF
TGTGCCAGCAGTTCACCCCTCGAGAACTACGAGCAGTACTTC
>NA|TRBV3-1/TRBV3-2|TRBJ1-2|NA
CASSPSPLGGLYGYTF
TGTGCCAGCAGTCCCTCGCCGCTCGGGGGGCTCTATGGCTACACCTTC
>once|TRBV5-4|TRBJ1-1|NA
CASWTGGKFAEAFF
TGTGCCAGCTGGACGGGGGGGAAGTTTGCTGAAGCTTTCTTT
>once|TRBV28|TRBJ2-7|NA
CASTPTFARPPSSYEQYF
TGTGCCAGCACCCCCACTTTCGCGCGGCCACCAAGCTCCTACGAGCAGTACTTC
>NA|TRBV6-5|TRBJ1-1|TRBD1
CASRPGQGKTEAFF
TGTGCCAGCAGGCCCGGACAGGGGAAGACTGAAGCTTTCTTT
>few|TRBV7-3|TRBJ1-5|NA
CASSLKRGAHRGNQPQHF
TGTGCCAGCAGCTTAAAGCGGGGGGCCCATAGGGGCAATCAGCCCCAGCATTTT
>NA|TRBV3-1/TRBV3-2|TRBJ2-7|NA
CASSQELFEQYF
TGTGCCAGCAGCCAAGAACTCTTCGAGCAGTACTTC
>NA|TRBV28|TRBJ1-5|TRBD1
CASSRWDRGAGGLNQPQHF
TGTGCCAGCAGTCGATGGGACAGGGGCGCCGGGGGCCTAAATCAGCCCCAGCATTTT
>NA|TRBV11-3|TRBJ2-7|NA
CASSYSGSHEQYF
TGTGCCAGCAGCTACTCAGGGTCACACGAGCAGTACTTC
>NA|TRBV3-1/TRBV3-2|TRBJ2-7|TRBD1
CASSQGTGGKKEQYF
TGTGCCAGCAGCCAGGGGACAGGGGGCAAGAAGGAGCAGTACTTC
>NA|TRBV4-1|TRBJ2-7|TRBD2
CASSQVGGAGGGYF
TGCGCCAGCAGCCAAGTAGGAGGAGCGGGGGGAGGGTACTTC
>NA|TRBV6-6|TRBJ2-7|NA
CASRKDSLYEQYF
TGTGCCAGCAGGAAGGACAGCCTCTACGAGCAGTACTTC
>NA|TRBV19|TRBJ2-7|NA
CASSPQVSYEQYF
TGTGCCAGTAGTCCCCAGGTCTCCTACGAGCAGTACTTC
>NA|TRBV3-1/TRBV3-2|TRBJ1-2|NA
CASSDTRAATNYGYTF
TGTGCCAGCAGCGATACCAGGGCTGCTACTAACTATGGCTACACCTTC
>NA|TRBV4-1|TRBJ1-4|NA
CASGREARGADEKLFF
TGCGCCAGCGGAAGGGAGGCGAGGGGAGCGGATGAAAAACTGTTTTTT
>NA|TRBV28|TRBJ2-7|TRBD1
CASSFSTGDEQYF
TGTGCCAGCAGTTTTTCGACAGGGGACGAGCAGTACTTC
>NA|TRBV27|TRBJ2-7|TRBD1
CASSYRGPYEQYF
TGTGCCAGCAGTTACAGGGGACCCTACGAGCAGTACTTC
>once|TRBV12-3/TRBV12-4|TRBJ1-1|NA
CASTRTENTEAFF
TGTGCCAGCACCCGGACTGAGAACACTGAAGCTTTCTTT
>NA|TRBV9|TRBJ2-7|NA
CASSAKTGEGEQYF
TGTGCCAGCAGCGCCAAGACAGGGGAGGGCGAGCAGTACTTC
>NA|TRBV12-3/TRBV12-4|TRBJ1-4|NA
CASSFSGREKLFF
TGTGCCAGCAGTTTCTCGGGTCGGGAAAAACTGTTTTTT
>NA|TRBV29-1|TRBJ2-7|TRBD1
CSVEGTDSYEQYF
TGCAGCGTTGAGGGGACAGACTCCTACGAGCAGTACTTC
>NA|TRBV27|TRBJ1-2|TRBD1
CASSPTPGQETGYTF
TGTGCCAGCAGCCCAACTCCGGGACAGGAAACCGGCTACACCTTC
>NA|TRBV4-2|TRBJ2-1|NA
CASSRTTSYNEQFF
TGTGCCAGCAGCCGAACCACTTCCTACAATGAGCAGTTCTTC
>NA|TRBV28|TRBJ1-6|NA
CASSGPGDPPGSPLHF
TGTGCCAGCAGTGGGCCAGGGGACCCCCCTGGGTCACCCCTCCACTTT
>NA|TRBV5-6|TRBJ2-7|TRBD1
CASGPGTGTYEQYF
TGTGCCAGCGGACCTGGGACAGGAACCTACGAGCAGTACTTC
>NA|TRBV6-1|TRBJ1-5|NA
CASSDSDSNQPQHF
TGTGCCAGCAGTGACAGCGATAGCAATCAGCCCCAGCATTTT
>NA|TRBV6-5|TRBJ2-1|NA
CASGQGNEQFF
TGTGCCAGCGGGCAGGGGAATGAGCAGTTCTTC
>few|TRBV25-1|TRBJ1-2|NA
CASSSDIPGYTF
TGTGCCAGCTCCTCGGACATCCCTGGCTACACCTTC
>NA|TRBV7-2|TRBJ2-7|TRBD1
CASSLSGTGVYEQYF
TGTGCCAGCAGCTTATCCGGGACAGGGGTCTACGAGCAGTACTTC
>NA|TRBV6-1|TRBJ2-7|TRBD2
CASSEALAGGYEQYF
TGTGCCAGCAGTGAAGCCCTAGCGGGGGGCTACGAGCAGTACTTC
>NA|TRBV6-2/TRBV6-3|TRBJ1-5|TRBD1
CASSYFDRASNQPQHF
TGTGCCAGCAGCTATTTTGACAGGGCTAGCAATCAGCCCCAGCATTTT
>NA|TRBV12-5|TRBJ2-7|NA
CASGLKLAGAALSYEQYF
TGTGCTAGTGGTTTGAAACTGGCGGGGGCGGCCTTATCCTACGAGCAGTACTTC
>NA|TRBV5-4|TRBJ2-7|NA
CASSFQQAYEQYF
TGTGCCAGCAGCTTTCAACAAGCCTACGAGCAGTACTTC
>NA|TRBV6-2/TRBV6-3|TRBJ1-2|NA
CASSDAALTF
TGTGCCAGCAGCGACGCGGCTTTAACCTTC
>NA|TRBV7-6|TRBJ2-7|NA
CASSPGEEQYF
TGTGCCAGCAGCCCCGGGGAGGAGCAGTACTTC
>NA|TRBV11-2|TRBJ1-2|TRBD1
CASSTGQYNTF
TGTGCCAGCAGCACGGGACAGTATAACACCTTC
>NA|TRBV5-8|TRBJ2-6|TRBD1
CASSYRGSGANVLTF
TGTGCCAGCAGTTACAGGGGCTCTGGGGCCAACGTCCTGACTTTC
>NA|TRBV7-2|TRBJ1-1|NA
CASSPLSGEWNTEAFF
TGTGCCAGCAGCCCTCTTTCCGGGGAATGGAACACTGAAGCTTTCTTT
>once|TRBV11-2|TRBJ1-1|TRBD1
CASTYLFGGQGFMGTEAFF
TGTGCCAGCACCTACCTCTTCGGGGGACAGGGCTTTATGGGGACTGAAGCTTTCTTT
>NA|TRBV5-6|TRBJ1-2|TRBD1
CASRRGTGDSNYGYTF
TGTGCCAGCAGGCGGGGAACAGGGGATTCTAACTATGGCTACACCTTC
>NA|TRBV6-6|TRBJ1-2|TRBD1
CASSQQGGDYGYTF
TGTGCCAGCAGTCAACAGGGGGGGGACTATGGCTACACCTTC
>NA|TRBV19|TRBJ1-1|NA
CASSIVREDEAFF
TGTGCCAGTAGTATAGTGAGGGAAGATGAAGCTTTCTTT